These 15 T cell receptor beta chains originate from one sample sequenced in a study of identical twins. TCRdb itself ran the 5' RACE reads through MiXCR, one entry per CDR3 protein. The sample has fewer than 650,000 distinct CDR3 sequences; 9% to 10% are singletons. The same sample was also studied in work on yellow fever vaccine responses in identical twins.

The source material was PBMCs. All receptors come from a woman aged 18-29 years in good health.

This clonotype was seen more than once but under ten times. The chain joins TRBV24-1 to TRBJ2-5, with a possible D match to TRBD2 (5 bases). Germline assignment: CDR1 KGHDR and CDR2 SFDVKD. The V end lost 3 bases, the J end lost 5 bases, and 12 bases lay between the germline ends. This CDR3 has 14 amino acids. Here the CDR3 DNA reads TGTGCCACCAGTGATAGTGGGGAGTGGGAGACCCAGTACTTC. It codes for CATSDSGEWETQYF.

The rearrangement joins TRBV30 to TRBJ2-1; the match to TRBD1 covers 7 bases. The CDR3 has 14 residues. V lost 4 bases and J lost 6; bases outside the gene matches: 9. CDR1 and CDR2 (germline): GTSNPN, SVGIG (reference sequence). The CDR3 bases are TGTGCCTGGACTTTAGGACAGGCGGGCAATGAGCAGTTCTTC. The encoded protein is CAWTLGQAGNEQFF.

This clonotype was seen ten or more times. This chain joins TRBV20-1 and TRBJ1-3; D may be TRBD1 (6 bases). This CDR3 spans 12 amino acids. Germline V lookup: CDR1 DFQATT, CDR2 SNEGSKA (reference sequence). Trimming removed 1 base from V and 8 bases from J, with 9 bases in between. This CDR3 reads CSARVQGHTIYF. The DNA for the CDR3 is TGCAGTGCTAGAGTCCAGGGGCACACCATATATTTT.

This clonotype has only a few counts. The chain has TRBV19 and TRBJ2-2, with 7 positions matching TRBD2. CDR3 length equals 16 residues. In germline, CDR1 is LNHDA, CDR2 SQIVND (reference sequence). Trimming took 7 bases from V and 3 from J; bases not matched to a gene: 11. The CDR3 sequence is CASTWTGTKDTGELFF. CDR3 DNA sequence: TGTGCCAGTACCTGGACCGGGACTAAAGACACCGGGGAGCTGTTTTTT.

The chain is built from TRBV7-1 and TRBJ2-1; D is unresolved. Being an ORF, TRBV7-1 has a function that is uncertain. This CDR3 contains 15 residues. V was cut by 5 bases and J by 4 bases, with 15 bases left in between. CDR3: CASSENLFGYNEQFF. The CDR3 bases are TGTGCCAGCAGCGAAAACTTGTTTGGATACAATGAGCAGTTCTTC.

V usage is TRBV7-8 and J usage is TRBJ2-1; maybe TRBD1 (5 bases). Trimming cost V 5 bases and J 4 bases, with 9 bases left between them. The CDR3 extends over 13 amino acids. Germline loops: CDR1 SGHVS, CDR2 FQNEAQ. CDR3 coding DNA: TGTGCCAGCAGCGAAGACAGATACAATGAGCAGTTCTTC. It specifies CASSEDRYNEQFF.

This clonotype was detected only a few times. V is TRBV10-3 and J is TRBJ2-5; D not certain. Per the germline V gene, CDR1 is ENHRY and CDR2 is SYGVKD. The V end lost 2 bases, the J end lost 4 bases, and 11 bases lay between the germline ends. CDR3 size: 14 residues. The CDR3 coding sequence is TGTGCCATCAGTGAGGAGGTAGATGGAGAGACCCAGTACTTC. As protein: CAISEEVDGETQYF.

The rearrangement uses TRBV12-3 or TRBV12-4 and TRBJ2-3; D gene ambiguous. V was cut by 7 bases and J by 2 bases, with 7 bases left in between. The CDR3 has 12 residues. CDR3 protein: CASKAYTDTQYF. CDR3 DNA: TGTGCCAGCAAAGCGTACACAGATACGCAGTATTTT.

This clonotype was observed a few times. The J gene is TRBJ1-2, the V gene TRBV2; TRBD1 agrees at 9 bases. The CDR3 length is 15 residues. The V and J ends lost 2 bases and 8 bases, in that order; junction bases with no gene match: 9. The germline V gene has CDR1 SNHLY and CDR2 FYNNEI. CDR3 sequence reads: CASSERGQGSYGYTF. CDR3 nucleotides: TGTGCCAGCAGTGAAAGGGGACAGGGCAGCTACGGCTACACCTTC.

This chain joins TRBV4-3 and TRBJ2-2, with a tentative D call TRBD2 (5 bases). Per the germline V gene, CDR1 is LGHNA and CDR2 is YSLEER. The CDR3 runs to 18 residues. The V and J ends lost 0 bases and 0 bases respectively, with 14 bases between them. This CDR3 is CASSQDPASPANTGELFF. The CDR3 DNA reads TGCGCCAGCAGCCAAGACCCCGCTAGCCCCGCGAACACCGGGGAGCTGTTTTTT.

This clonotype was seen a handful of times. As DNA, the CDR3 is TGTGCCAGCAGCTCTGGGACTAGCGGGAGTTTTTGGGATGAGCAGTTCTTC. This gives the protein CASSSGTSGSFWDEQFF. The V and J genes are TRBV7-9 and TRBJ2-1; 14 nucleotides line up with TRBD2. The CDR3 has 17 amino acids. Germline CDR1 is SEHNR and CDR2 is FQNEAQ (reference sequence). The ends lost 4 bases at V and 8 bases at J; junction bases unmatched: 10.

In its sample, this clonotype was seen a few times. The CDR3 sequence: CASVGLAGDNEQFF. The DNA of the CDR3 is TGTGCCAGCGTCGGGCTAGCGGGAGACAATGAGCAGTTCTTC. The chain links TRBV27 to TRBJ2-1; TRBD2 agrees at 10 bases. With 8 bases clipped from V and 5 bases from J, the junction kept 6 bases outside the gene matches. CDR1 is MNHEY and CDR2 is SMNVEV in the germline V gene (reference sequence). This CDR3 region has 14 residues.

The V gene is TRBV19, the J gene TRBJ1-5, with D possibly TRBD1 on 5 matching bases. The CDR3 has 15 amino acids. Germline-derived CDR1 and CDR2 are LNHDA and SQIVND (reference sequence). V was clipped by 9 bases and J by 7 bases, with 22 bases between them. As DNA, the CDR3 is TGTGCCAGCAAATGGGAGGGGAATGAGGGACAGCCCCAGCATTTT. Protein: CASKWEGNEGQPQHF.

This clonotype has more than one count but fewer than ten. The CDR3 DNA reads TGTGCCAGCAGCGACGTAGACTATGGCTACACCTTC. Its translation: CASSDVDYGYTF. V gene TRBV5-6 combines with J gene TRBJ1-2; D uncertain. The germline V gene encodes CDR1 SGHDT and CDR2 YYEEEE. This CDR3 region has 12 residues. Trimming cost V 4 bases and J 3 bases, with 7 bases left between them.

This clonotype showed up many times. The genes are TRBV15 and TRBJ2-7; 10 bases are shared with TRBD2. V dropped 1 base and J dropped 3; count of bases not matched to a gene: 12. Germline V gene sequence: CDR1 LNHNV, CDR2 YYDKDF (reference sequence). There are 18 residues in the CDR3. CDR3 bases: TGTGCCACCAGCAGAGGATCAGAGATTGGGACTAGCGACTACGAGCAGTACTTC. This translates into CATSRGSEIGTSDYEQYF.